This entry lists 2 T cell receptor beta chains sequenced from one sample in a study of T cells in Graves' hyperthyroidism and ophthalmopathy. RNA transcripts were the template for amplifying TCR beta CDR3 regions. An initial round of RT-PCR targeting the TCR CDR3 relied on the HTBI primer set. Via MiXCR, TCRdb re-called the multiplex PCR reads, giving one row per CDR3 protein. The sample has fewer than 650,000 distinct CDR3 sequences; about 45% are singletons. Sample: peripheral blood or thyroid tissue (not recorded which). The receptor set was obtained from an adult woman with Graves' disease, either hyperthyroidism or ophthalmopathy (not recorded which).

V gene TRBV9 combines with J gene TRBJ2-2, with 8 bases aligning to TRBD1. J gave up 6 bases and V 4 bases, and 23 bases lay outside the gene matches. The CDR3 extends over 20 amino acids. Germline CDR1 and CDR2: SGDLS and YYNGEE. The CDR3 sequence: CASSPFRRLFGDRGPGELFF. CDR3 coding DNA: TGTGCCAGCAGCCCCTTCCGGAGGTTGTTTGGCGACAGGGGACCCGGGGAGCTGTTTTTT.

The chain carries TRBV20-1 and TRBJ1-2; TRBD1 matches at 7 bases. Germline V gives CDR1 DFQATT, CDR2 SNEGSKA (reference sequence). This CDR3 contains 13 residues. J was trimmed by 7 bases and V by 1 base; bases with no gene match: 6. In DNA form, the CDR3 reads TGCAGTGCTAGAGGAGACAGGGTTAGTGGCTACACCTTC. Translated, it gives CSARGDRVSGYTF.